This T cell receptor beta chain was found in a study of blood T cell repertoires in COVID-19. Assay used: immunoSEQ multiplex PCR; TCRdb lists only in-frame clones, some missing. The data show 150,000 to 200,000 clones, around 82% seen once. The sequence came from a woman aged 50 to 60 with acute COVID-19. Sequencing used PBMCs or T cells enriched from blood (not recorded which).

The CDR3 nucleotides are TGTGCCAGCAGTCCAGCAACAGGGATCAATGAGCAGTTCTTC. Translated: CASSPATGINEQFF. The V and J genes are TRBV28 and TRBJ2-1, with D tentatively TRBD1 (6 bases). V lost 5 bases and J 6 bases, leaving 14 bases between the germline ends. CDR1 and CDR2 (germline): MDHEN, SYDVKM. The CDR3 is 14 amino acids. Based on the CDR3 plus reference TRBV28 and TRBJ2-1, the full variable domain is DVKVTQSSRYLVKRTGEKVFLECVQDMDHENMFWYRQDPGLGLRLIYFSYDVKMKEKGDIPEGYSVSREKKERFSLILESASTNQTSMYLCASSPATGINEQFFGPGTRLTVL.